Listed below are T cell receptor beta chains from one sample, sequenced in a study of PD-L1 blockade in urothelial cancer. Repertoires were generated with immunoSEQ multiplex PCR, while TCRdb's copy carries only in-frame clones and drops some. The table includes approximately 35,000 clones, about a third detected once. Material: tumor tissue, obtained before atezolizumab (anti-PD-L1) treatment. These receptors all stem from a man aged 60-69 years with urothelial cancer. CDR3s include the opening cysteine and the closing phenylalanine or tryptophan. A D gene is named only where the DNA matches it firmly.

d_call v_call cdr3_aa
TRBD1 TRBV28 CASSLWTGITFF
- TRBV19 CASSIGRGNQPQHF
TRBD2 TRBV18 CASSPGLAGDSEQYF
- TRBV29-1 CSVDGGASTDTQYF
- TRBV30 CAWSLTLGTDTQYF
TRBD1 TRBV19 CASSTIGTGGHGYTF
TRBD1 TRBV6-8 CASRTQGASTEAFF
- TRBV9 CASSLDSMMNTEAFF
TRBD1 TRBV10-1 CATRDRGRHGYTF
- TRBV11-3 CASTPERAGNTIYF
TRBD2 TRBV30 CARGGETYEQYF
- TRBV28 CASSFLLWGNEQFF
- TRBV23-1 CASSQLTALNNEQFF
- TRBV28 CASSLGLFYGYTF
- TRBV6-8 CASSPSRGNPKAFF
- TRBV7-7 CASSLGTDLQETQYF
TRBD1 TRBV7-1 CASSSPGTGNYEQYF
- TRBV6-7 CASSYLGGDTQYF
- TRBV19 CASRDGTHSGNTIYF
- TRBV12-5 CASVSGAQNIQYF
TRBD1 TRBV5-1 CASSFRTGGRDEQFF
- TRBV18 CASNNEGPGYTF
- TRBV12-2 CASRLRGLADQETQYF
TRBD1 TRBV14 CASSPSGQGRIEKLFF
- TRBV28 CASRGRDGNSGANVLTF
TRBD2 TRBV6-8 CASRRGSGGADTQYF
TRBD1 TRBV19 CASSIGRGEQPQHF
TRBD1 TRBV28 CASSFLGTGFETQYF
- TRBV19 CASWHGNEQFF
- TRBV5-1 CASSIGQTESEKLFF
TRBD1 TRBV6-8 CASSSVGGEGVGYTF
- TRBV11-3 CASSLGSGRGNSPLHF
- TRBV14 CASSQGGVGPSSGNTIYF
- TRBV28 CASSPNSNEQFF
TRBD1 TRBV18 CASSPGTGASYEQYF
- TRBV1 CASSHPPDRTNTEAFF
- TRBV15 CATSTRPRIGEQYF
- TRBV6-8 CASSQLEGGNTIYF
TRBD2 TRBV5-1 CASSAGLAYANEQFF
TRBD2 TRBV9 CASQRTTSEGNEQFF
- TRBV5-1 CASSLPGSPMNTEAFF
TRBD2 TRBV28 CASSSPGGNSYEQYF
- TRBV18 CASSPSGSHTEAFF
TRBD1 TRBV14 CASSQVRTGGEQYF
- TRBV7-6 CASSGGGHLNTEAFF
- TRBV19 CASSIRPQPQHF
- TRBV30 CAWRGSSGNTIYF
- TRBV11-3 CASSTTQGRTEAFF